The 25 T cell receptor beta chains reported below all come from one sample, sequenced in a study of control samples from healthy donors and cancer patients. Here immunoSEQ multiplex PCR was the method, and the copy in TCRdb shows in-frame clones only, minus some. Of approximately 150,000 clones in the sample, about 90% are singletons; the top ten hold under 9%. Sequencing input: blood. The receptors were sampled from a man younger than 30 in good health.

The V call is TRBV4-2, the J call TRBJ1-2; D is perhaps TRBD1 (5 bases). Germline V gene data show CDR1 as LGHNA and CDR2 as YNFKEQ. The CDR3 runs to 13 residues. V was trimmed by 1 base and J by 7 bases, leaving 10 bases between them. This CDR3 is CASSQAGISGYTF. CDR3 nucleotides: TGTGCCAGCAGCCAAGCAGGGATTAGTGGCTACACCTTC.

The chain combines TRBV7-2 with TRBJ2-7, with 9 bases lining up with TRBD1. Trimming took 1 base from V and 2 from J; bases not matched to a gene: 3. The CDR3 totals 15 residues. Germline CDR1 reads SGHTA; CDR2 reads FQGNSA. The CDR3 reads CASSLEGTGTYEQYF. In DNA form, the CDR3 reads TGTGCCAGCAGCTTAGAAGGGACAGGGACCTACGAGCAGTACTTC.

This sequence joins TRBV5-6 and TRBJ1-5; 7 bases match TRBD1. Trimming at V came to 1 base and at J to 1 base, leaving 5 bases not matched to a gene. This CDR3 has 16 amino acids. Per the germline V gene, CDR1 is SGHDT and CDR2 is YYEEEE. CDR3 sequence (DNA): TGTGCCAGCAGCTTGTGGAGGGGGCTCAGCAATCAGCCCCAGCATTTT. Protein sequence: CASSLWRGLSNQPQHF.

The chain links TRBV27 to TRBJ2-7; D perhaps matches TRBD1 (5 bases). The germline CDR1 and CDR2 sequences are MNHEY and SMNVEV (reference sequence). V lost 5 bases and J lost 2, with 13 bases in between. This CDR3 has 14 residues. The CDR3 DNA reads as TGTGCCAGCAGTCCTGGCAGGACAACCTACGAGCAGTACTTC. Residues: CASSPGRTTYEQYF.

The chain combines TRBV9 with TRBJ1-1; 7 bases fit TRBD1. The germline gives CDR1 SGDLS, CDR2 YYNGEE. Unmatched junction bases numbered 2, after V lost 1 base and J lost 5 bases. The CDR3 has 13 amino acids. CDR3 loop: CASSVRQGTEAFF. As DNA, the CDR3 is TGTGCCAGCAGCGTAAGACAGGGAACTGAAGCTTTCTTT.

This chain links TRBV7-3 with TRBJ2-7, with D possibly matching TRBD1 (6 bases). CDR1 and CDR2 (germline): SGHTA, FQGTGA. Trimming stripped 2 bases from V and 2 bases from J, with 10 bases between. The length of the CDR3 is 14 residues. For the CDR3, the DNA is TGTGCCAGCAGCTTATCTGCAGGGGCCTACGAGCAGTACTTC. Its translation is CASSLSAGAYEQYF.

This clone was recorded only once. This chain joins TRBV24-1 and TRBJ1-6; 7 bases are shared with TRBD1. The length of the CDR3 is 19 residues. Trimming cost V 2 bases and J 4 bases; bases outside gene matches: 13. CDR1 is KGHDR and CDR2 is SFDVKD in the germline V gene. DNA for the CDR3: TGTGCCACCAGTGATTGGGGGACAGCTCGGGGCTTTTATAATTCACCCCTCCACTTT. Translated, it gives CATSDWGTARGFYNSPLHF.

The rearrangement links TRBV5-6 to TRBJ1-1; 8 nucleotides align to TRBD1. Germline V CDR1 and CDR2: SGHDT, YYEEEE. CDR3 length equals 14 residues. V trimming: 2 bases; J trimming: 2 bases; junction bases outside the gene matches: 2. The CDR3 spells CASSFPGGNTEAFF. CDR3 bases: TGTGCCAGCAGCTTCCCAGGGGGCAACACTGAAGCTTTCTTT.

This clone was picked up one time. J is TRBJ2-7 and V is TRBV3-1 (or the pseudogene TRBV3-2); TRBD1 might be the D (5 bases). There are 16 residues in the CDR3. The germline V gene has CDR1 LGHDT and CDR2 YNNKEL (reference sequence). The ends were cut back, 0 bases at V and 0 bases at J, with 12 bases in the middle. Here the CDR3 reads CASSQDYGQGSYEQYF. Here the CDR3 DNA reads TGTGCCAGCAGCCAAGATTACGGGCAGGGCTCCTACGAGCAGTACTTC.

As to this clone: Germline is not matched at one junction end, which may reflect a read error. The chain carries TRBV3-1 (or the pseudogene TRBV3-2) and TRBJ2-7, with unresolved D. Germline V lookup: CDR1 LGHDT, CDR2 YNNKEL (reference sequence). CDR3 length equals 13 residues. The CDR3 DNA sequence: TGTGCCGGCAGCTCCTACGCCTCCTACGAGCAGTACTTC. It yields the protein CAGSSYASYEQYF.

In DNA form, the CDR3 reads TGCGCCAGCAGCTTGCCGGGGGACGAGCAGTACTTC. The encoded protein is CASSLPGDEQYF. The genes are TRBV5-1 and TRBJ2-7, with a possible D match to TRBD2 (6 bases). The V end was cut by 1 base, the J end by 5 bases, with 7 bases between. The V gene's germline CDR1 is SGHRS and CDR2 YFSETQ. The CDR3 runs to 12 residues.

The chain combines TRBV14 with TRBJ1-6; possible D gene TRBD1, 5 bases. The V gene lost 1 base and the J gene lost 12 bases, with 10 bases spanning the gap. Germline assignment: CDR1 SGHDN and CDR2 FVKESK. This CDR3 region has 13 residues. CDR3 protein: CASSQVLRGPLHF. CDR3 coding DNA: TGTGCCAGCAGCCAAGTTTTGAGGGGACCCCTCCACTTT.

This clone was counted once. The rearrangement links TRBV27 to TRBJ1-3; D gene ambiguous. CDR1 is MNHEY and CDR2 is SMNVEV in the germline V gene (reference sequence). CDR3 length: 14 residues. Deletions cut 2 bases from V and 4 bases from J, with 9 bases between. This chain's CDR3 is CASSLTRGGNTIYF. The CDR3 DNA follows: TGTGCCAGCAGTTTAACCCGAGGGGGAAACACCATATATTTT.

The rearrangement joins TRBV15 to TRBJ1-6; D unclear. Trimming stripped 2 bases from V and 15 bases from J, with 17 bases between. CDR3 size: 14 residues. Germline-derived CDR1 and CDR2 are LNHNV and YYDKDF (reference sequence). This chain's CDR3 is CATSRPLHPRVLHF. The DNA for the CDR3 is TGTGCCACCAGCAGACCCCTTCATCCCCGAGTCCTCCACTTT.

The chain carries TRBV9 and TRBJ1-1, with unresolved D. V lost 2 bases and J lost 3, with 8 bases in between. This CDR3 has 13 amino acids. CDR1 is SGDLS, CDR2 YYNGEE, per germline. CDR3 in amino acids: CASSVMVDTEAFF. The CDR3 nucleotides are TGTGCCAGCAGCGTTATGGTTGACACTGAAGCTTTCTTT.

The rearrangement uses TRBV19 and TRBJ2-7, with TRBD1 matching 9 bases. The CDR3 sequence is 15 residues long. Germline trimming cut 5 bases from V and 7 bases from J; bases unmatched to any gene: 12. Per germline, CDR1 LNHDA and CDR2 SQIVND (reference sequence). The CDR3 region is CASSAQTGTGLEQYF. DNA for the CDR3: TGTGCCAGTAGTGCTCAAACCGGGACAGGGTTAGAGCAGTACTTC.

This clone showed up just once. The chain has TRBV7-7 and TRBJ2-7, with D possibly matching TRBD1 (5 bases). CDR1 is SSHAT, CDR2 FNYEAQ, per germline (reference sequence). The CDR3 runs to 13 residues. Deletions cut 5 bases from V and 1 base from J, with 9 bases between. The CDR3 DNA reads as TGTGCCAGCAGCAGGGGCCTATCCTACGAGCAGTACTTC. This codes for CASSRGLSYEQYF.

The V gene is TRBV19, the J gene TRBJ1-6; D remains unclear. The ends were cut back, 1 base at V and 9 bases at J, with 4 bases in the middle. From germline, CDR1 is LNHDA and CDR2 SQIVND (reference sequence). The CDR3 totals 12 residues. Written as DNA, the CDR3 is TGTGCCAGTAGTATAGGGGTTTCACCCCTCCACTTT. Translation gives CASSIGVSPLHF.

V and J are TRBV7-9 and TRBJ1-6; 9 bases line up with TRBD1. CDR1 SEHNR and CDR2 FQNEAQ come from the germline V gene (reference sequence). The V gene end was trimmed by 4 bases and the J gene end by 9 bases; junction bases not matched to a gene: 13. This CDR3 comprises 17 residues. The CDR3 here is CASSSAYRQGGSSPLHF. The CDR3 DNA sequence: TGTGCCAGCAGCTCCGCTTACCGACAGGGGGGAAGTTCACCCCTCCACTTT.

This chain uses TRBV19 with TRBJ1-2; D unresolved. The CDR3 runs to 13 residues. Looked up from germline, CDR1 is LNHDA and CDR2 is SQIVND (reference sequence). Trimming removed 4 bases at V and 5 bases at J, with 11 bases between. CDR3 amino acids: CASSSPGGYGYTF. The CDR3 region has the DNA TGTGCCAGTAGTAGCCCTGGAGGATATGGCTACACCTTC.

CDR3 DNA: TGTGCCAGTAGTATGAGGGGAGCGGCCAACGTCCTGACTTTC. Its protein product is CASSMRGAANVLTF. The V call is TRBV19, the J call TRBJ2-6; either TRBD1 or TRBD2 may supply D (5 bases each). V was clipped by 3 bases and J by 6 bases, with 9 bases between them. CDR1 is LNHDA, CDR2 SQIVND, per germline (reference sequence). CDR3 length: 14 amino acids.

CDR3 nucleotides: TGTGCCAGCAGCCCTCATGACAGGGCTTTCGGGGGCTACACCTTC. This gives the protein CASSPHDRAFGGYTF. The chain combines TRBV28 with TRBJ1-2; TRBD1 aligns across 7 bases. There are 15 residues in the CDR3. Germline V gene sequence: CDR1 MDHEN, CDR2 SYDVKM. The V gene end was trimmed by 6 bases and the J gene end by 8 bases; junction bases not matched to a gene: 15.

This chain connects TRBV19 to TRBJ1-4, with D maybe TRBD1 (6 bases). The CDR3 loop spans 14 amino acids. CDR1 and CDR2 from the germline V gene are LNHDA and SQIVND (reference sequence). V dropped 2 bases and J dropped 2 bases, with 6 bases sitting between them. The chain's CDR3 is CASSITGTNEKLFF. The CDR3 DNA sequence: TGTGCCAGTAGTATAACAGGGACTAATGAAAAACTGTTTTTT.

This chain connects TRBV28 to TRBJ2-2; 7 nucleotides line up with TRBD2. The V and J ends lost 6 bases and 1 base, in that order; junction bases with no gene match: 2. This CDR3 region has 14 residues. The germline V gene encodes CDR1 MDHEN and CDR2 SYDVKM. The CDR3 spells CASRRGLNTGELFF. CDR3 in DNA: TGTGCCAGCAGGCGGGGGTTGAACACCGGGGAGCTGTTTTTT.

The chain uses TRBV2 and TRBJ2-7; D is perhaps TRBD1 or TRBD2 (6 bases each). The CDR3 runs to 15 residues. V gave up 3 bases and J gave up 3 bases, with 15 bases separating them. The germline V gene has CDR1 SNHLY and CDR2 FYNNEI. DNA for the CDR3: TGTGCCAGCAGTGAGGACGGGGGCAGTTTCTACGAGCAGTACTTC. Translated, it gives CASSEDGGSFYEQYF.